This T cell receptor beta chain was captured by sequencing in a study of shared clonotypes between healthy human individuals. This clone was picked up a small number of times. This CDR3 is 14 amino acids long. Germline CDR1 MDHEN, CDR2 SYDVKM. V gave up 6 bases and J gave up 5 bases, with 14 bases separating them. Loaded into unsorted PBMC replicate PCRs was around 300 ng DNA, approximately 33,000 T cell genomes. Measured with immunoSEQ multiplex PCR; TCRdb has only the in-frame clones, and not every one. The repertoire includes some 480,000 clones, around 79% of them detected once, and approximately 12% sits in the top ten.

V usage is TRBV28 and J usage is TRBJ1-5; D is ambiguous. The receptor's source is a woman between 40 and 55 years old in good health. Some clones in this sample may be carry-over from other donors' samples. Source material: PBMCs. The CDR3 DNA reads as TGTGCCAGCAGGCCCGGTAGCGCACATCAGCCCCAGCATTTT. It yields the protein CASRPGSAHQPQHF.